These 5 T cell receptor beta chains were sequenced from one sample in a study of CD8+ T cells in alopecia areata listed by TCRdb under 2018. Per the publication, the time point label means: 24 weeks on oral tofacitinib. The treatment or condition label corresponds to: oral pan-JAK inhibitor, 5-10 mg twice daily. Receptor libraries were prepared by the immunoSEQ multiplex PCR assay. For TCR sequencing, RNA was extracted from every sample and reverse transcribed into cDNA to serve as template. This is the immuneACCESS table as TCRdb keeps it, with only in-frame sequences that have V and J called. A part of the clones is gone; compared with another copy, unresolved V genes explain less than half, and the rest is unexplained. This sample gives 190,000 or so clones in total; roughly 60% of them show up just once. The ten most abundant clones make up about 5.5% of the sample. This sample comprised CD4+ T cells sorted from blood, obtained at week 24, from a patient treated with tofacitinib. These TCRs come from a human donor with alopecia areata.

Only a few counts were recorded for this clone. V gene TRBV10-3 combines with J gene TRBJ2-1, with 9 nucleotides matching TRBD2. Trimming cost V 2 bases and J 9 bases; bases outside gene matches: 8. This CDR3 has 15 amino acids. The germline CDR1 and CDR2 sequences are ENHRY and SYGVKD. CDR3 sequence reads: CAISEVAGERIEQFF. CDR3 sequence (DNA): TGTGCCATCAGTGAGGTAGCGGGGGAGAGGATTGAGCAGTTCTTC.

The V call is TRBV4-3, the J call TRBJ1-5; D possibly corresponds to TRBD1 (6 bases). Germline V lookup: CDR1 LGHNA, CDR2 YSLEER. Trimming shortened V by 4 bases and J by 7 bases, and 23 bases separated the two germline ends. This CDR3 is built from 17 residues. Here the CDR3 DNA reads TGCGCCAGCAGCCCTCAGGCGGGACAAGGGTTCGGGCAGCCCCAGCATTTT. Protein: CASSPQAGQGFGQPQHF.

The chain carries TRBV30 and TRBJ1-1; 7 positions match TRBD1. This CDR3 has 15 amino acids. CDR1 and CDR2 from the germline V gene are GTSNPN and SVGIG (reference sequence). With V trimmed by 4 bases and J by 0 bases, 8 bases remained unmatched. The CDR3 DNA follows: TGTGCCTGGAACAGGGGAGACGAGGTGAACACTGAAGCTTTCTTT. Protein sequence: CAWNRGDEVNTEAFF.

V and J are TRBV7-9 and TRBJ2-1; D is ambiguous. V lost 1 base and J 10 bases, leaving 8 bases between the germline ends. This CDR3 comprises 12 residues. Per the germline V gene, CDR1 is SEHNR and CDR2 is FQNEAQ (reference sequence). The CDR3 region is CASSLEGWEQFF. CDR3 nucleotides: TGTGCCAGCAGCTTAGAAGGGTGGGAGCAGTTCTTC.

This chain joins TRBV15 and TRBJ1-2; D is perhaps TRBD1 (6 bases). The CDR3 spans 13 residues. V was pared by 3 bases and J by 4 bases, with 9 bases between. Germline CDR1 reads LNHNV; CDR2 reads YYDKDF (reference sequence). CDR3 amino acids: CATSRDRIYGYTF. The CDR3 nucleotides read TGTGCCACCAGCAGGGACAGAATCTATGGCTACACCTTC.